The T cell receptor beta chain described here comes from a study of T cells in Graves' hyperthyroidism and ophthalmopathy. On the study more broadly: At initial diagnosis, before any treatment had begun, peripheral blood was obtained.

TCR beta CDR3 regions were amplified from RNA transcripts. Researchers ran a first-round RT-PCR on the TCR CDR3 using the HTBI primer set. MiXCR, run by TCRdb on the multiplex PCR reads, gives a single entry per CDR3 protein. The sample includes a few hundred thousand distinct CDR3 sequences, roughly 25% of them seen just once. The study enrolled patients aged 18 to 65 with newly diagnosed hyperthyroidism of under 2 months' duration. Diagnostic decisions used clinical symptoms, serum thyroxine and TRAb, thyroid ultrasound and orbital computed tomography. Cells are PBMCs isolated from around 10 ml of fresh blood. The CDR3 sequence is 16 residues long. V dropped 4 bases and J dropped 2; count of bases not matched to a gene: 10. Per germline, CDR1 MDHEN and CDR2 SYDVKM. This clonotype was seen many times.

The chain links TRBV28 to TRBJ2-5, with TRBD1 matching 7 bases. Sequencing used blood. This TCR derives from a man over 45 with Graves' hyperthyroidism. The CDR3 loop reads CASSSFSRGPQETQYF. In DNA form, the CDR3 reads TGTGCCAGCAGTTCCTTTTCGAGGGGGCCACAAGAGACCCAGTACTTC.